A single sample gave rise to the 17 T cell receptor beta chains below, sequenced in a study of cytomegalovirus exposure and HLA in healthy donors (dated by TCRdb to 2017 to 2019). The library was prepared using the immunoSEQ multiplex PCR assay. The multiplex PCR relied on a mix of 60 forward primers for TCR Vbeta segments and 13 reverse primers for TCR Jbeta segments. TCRdb retrieved this table from immuneACCESS and kept in-frame rearrangements only. Not all clones are present; in checked studies, unresolved V genes account for under half, and no reason is known for the remainder. The sample table contains approximately 81,000 clones; only one count was recorded for around 74% of them. The ten largest clonotypes hold approximately 5.7% of the sample. Input material: PBMCs. The receptors here all came from a woman aged 45-60 years in good health and CMV-seropositive.

The sample holds a few counts of this clone. The J gene is TRBJ2-4, the V gene TRBV5-1; 13 bases are a match to TRBD2. J lost 15 bases, V lost 4 bases, and 7 bases had no gene match. Per the germline V gene, CDR1 is SGHRS and CDR2 is YFSETQ. This CDR3 is 13 amino acids long. The CDR3 reads CASSVRTSGRAYF. The CDR3, as DNA: TGCGCCAGCAGCGTAAGGACTAGCGGGAGAGCGTACTTC.

This clone was seen a single time. The chain links TRBV11-3 to TRBJ2-7; D unresolved. Trimming stripped 1 base from V and 2 bases from J, with 15 bases between. The length of the CDR3 is 16 residues. Germline lookup yields CDR1 SGHNT and CDR2 YENEEA. The CDR3 region has the DNA TGTGCCAGCAGCTTAGGTCTTAGTACCGAGGCCTACGAGCAGTACTTC. Translated: CASSLGLSTEAYEQYF.

The chain uses TRBV6-5 and TRBJ1-4; no clear D. Germline lookup yields CDR1 MNHEY and CDR2 SVGAGI. This CDR3 is built from 16 residues. V was clipped by 4 bases and J by 0 bases, with 12 bases between them. The CDR3 coding sequence is TGTGCCAGCAGTTGGAGCCCCGGAGCAACTAATGAAAAACTGTTTTTT. Protein: CASSWSPGATNEKLFF.

The chain employs TRBV27 and TRBJ2-7; 12 bases are shared with TRBD2. J was trimmed by 5 bases and V by 4 bases; bases with no gene match: 12. The CDR3 sequence is 17 residues long. Germline values: CDR1 MNHEY, CDR2 SMNVEV (reference sequence). CDR3: CASSYEPTSGSGDEQYF. For the CDR3, the DNA is TGTGCCAGCAGTTATGAGCCGACTAGCGGGAGTGGGGACGAGCAGTACTTC.

In its sample, this clone was seen once. The V gene is TRBV5-1, the J gene TRBJ2-2, with 9 positions matching TRBD2. J was trimmed by 4 bases and V by 0 bases; bases with no gene match: 10. The CDR3 runs 18 residues. Germline lookup yields CDR1 SGHRS and CDR2 YFSETQ. CDR3 nucleotide sequence: TGCGCCAGCAGCTTGGTGTTAGCGGGAGCGCGGGGCACCGGGGAGCTGTTTTTT. Protein product: CASSLVLAGARGTGELFF.

The chain employs TRBV13 and TRBJ2-1; 10 bases are shared with TRBD2. J was trimmed by 4 bases and V by 6 bases; bases with no gene match: 3. This CDR3 is 14 amino acids long. The germline V gene has CDR1 PRHDT and CDR2 FYEKMQ (reference sequence). CDR3 sequence reads: CASRGTSVYNEQFF. The CDR3 DNA reads TGTGCCAGCAGGGGGACTAGCGTGTACAATGAGCAGTTCTTC. Variable domain in full (rest from reference TRBV13 and TRBJ2-1): AAGVIQSPRHLIKEKRETATLKCYPIPRHDTVYWYQQGPGQDPQFLISFYEKMQSDKGSIPDRFSAQQFSDYHSELNMSSLELGDSALYFCASRGTSVYNEQFFGPGTRLTVL.

This clone was observed a handful of times. The V and J genes are TRBV4-2 and TRBJ2-7, with 8 bases matching TRBD2. Looked up from germline, CDR1 is LGHNA and CDR2 is YNFKEQ. V dropped 4 bases and J dropped 1; count of bases not matched to a gene: 9. The CDR3 length is 16 residues. This CDR3 reads CASSPIGIAGSYEQYF. The CDR3 DNA sequence: TGTGCCAGCAGCCCTATAGGGATAGCGGGGTCCTACGAGCAGTACTTC.

J is TRBJ2-7 and V is TRBV18; TRBD2 aligns across 7 bases. Germline assignment: CDR1 KGHSH and CDR2 LQKENI. V trimming: 3 bases; J trimming: 6 bases; junction bases outside the gene matches: 5. The CDR3 has 13 amino acids. The CDR3 DNA reads TGTGCCAGCTCACCGTCTCCGGGGGGCGAGCAGTACTTC. Its protein product is CASSPSPGGEQYF. The full variable domain, in which reference TRBV18 and TRBJ2-7 provide the parts outside the CDR3, is NAGVMQNPRHLVRRRGQEARLRCSPMKGHSHVYWYRQLPEEGLKFMVYLQKENIIDESGMPKERFSAEFPKEGPSILRIQQVVRGDSAAYFCASSPSPGGEQYFGPGTRLTVT.

This chain links TRBV7-9 with TRBJ1-1; a possible D gene is TRBD1 (6 bases). The V gene lost 10 bases and the J gene lost 0 bases, with 15 bases spanning the gap. The CDR3 totals 14 residues. Germline CDR1 is SEHNR and CDR2 is FQNEAQ (reference sequence). The CDR3 nucleotides are TGTGCCACGTCGGGACAAGCTTTGAACACTGAAGCTTTCTTT. It specifies CATSGQALNTEAFF.

The chain employs TRBV9 and TRBJ1-5; TRBD1 matches at 7 bases. The CDR3 covers 14 residues. From germline, CDR1 is SGDLS and CDR2 YYNGEE. Trimming removed 3 bases from V and 3 bases from J; junction bases left unmatched: 3. The DNA of the CDR3 is TGTGCCAGCAGCGCCGGGACAGTCAATCAGCCCCAGCATTTT. As protein: CASSAGTVNQPQHF.

The chain recombines TRBV19 with TRBJ1-1; 10 bases map to TRBD1. V shed 3 bases, J shed 11 bases, and the junction held 6 bases outside the gene matches. The germline CDR1 and CDR2 sequences are LNHDA and SQIVND (reference sequence). This CDR3 is 13 amino acids long. CDR3 sequence: CASSIGQGGFAFF. The CDR3 region has the DNA TGTGCCAGTAGTATCGGACAGGGGGGTTTCGCTTTCTTT.

The chain joins TRBV11-3 to TRBJ2-7; a possible D gene is TRBD1 (6 bases). Germline V gene sequence: CDR1 SGHNT, CDR2 YENEEA. The CDR3 loop spans 17 amino acids. Trimming took off 5 bases at V and 3 bases at J, with 23 bases between the two ends. The DNA of the CDR3 is TGTGCCAGCAGCCCACCCGGTGGGCAGGGGTTGCGCTACGAGCAGTACTTC. It yields the protein CASSPPGGQGLRYEQYF.

The chain is built from TRBV29-1 and TRBJ2-3; D gene unclear. The CDR3 is 15 residues long. Trimming shortened V by 2 bases and J by 1 base, and 13 bases separated the two germline ends. Looked up from germline, CDR1 is SQVTM and CDR2 is ANQGSEA. The CDR3 spells CSVELATFRTDTQYF. The CDR3 DNA sequence: TGCAGCGTTGAATTAGCCACTTTCCGCACAGATACGCAGTATTTT.

The chain is built from TRBV4-1 and TRBJ2-7; TRBD1 is a possible D gene (5 bases). CDR3 length: 15 residues. Trimming pared 3 bases from V and 2 bases from J, leaving 14 bases between. Germline loops: CDR1 MGHRA, CDR2 YSYEKL. This chain's CDR3 is CASSHLDNAPYEQYF. CDR3 sequence (DNA): TGCGCCAGCAGCCATCTGGACAATGCCCCCTACGAGCAGTACTTC.

The gene calls are TRBV13 and TRBJ2-2, with 7 bases lining up with TRBD2. The CDR3 extends over 15 amino acids. From germline, CDR1 is PRHDT and CDR2 FYEKMQ (reference sequence). The trim removed 10 bases at V and 7 bases at J, leaving 15 bases unmatched. This chain's CDR3 is CATHNPITSDGELFF. The CDR3, as DNA: TGTGCCACCCACAACCCCATCACTAGCGACGGGGAGCTGTTTTTT.

The chain has TRBV28 and TRBJ1-2, with D perhaps matching TRBD1 (6 bases). Germline V gene lookup returns CDR1 MDHEN and CDR2 SYDVKM. The CDR3 is 12 amino acids. The V gene lost 4 bases and the J gene lost 8 bases, with 11 bases spanning the gap. The CDR3 coding sequence is TGTGCCAGCAGTTATGGACAGAAGGGCTACACCTTC. Its protein is CASSYGQKGYTF.

This clone was counted a few times. The same CDR3 also results from other DNA sequences found in this sample. V is TRBV7-8 and J is TRBJ2-3; 9 nucleotides align to TRBD2. Looked up from germline, CDR1 is SGHVS and CDR2 is FQNEAQ. With 4 bases clipped from V and 4 bases from J, the junction kept 6 bases outside the gene matches. This CDR3 comprises 15 residues. CDR3 region: CASSWGLAGADTQYF. The CDR3 nucleotides read TGTGCCAGCAGCTGGGGACTAGCAGGAGCAGATACGCAGTATTTT.